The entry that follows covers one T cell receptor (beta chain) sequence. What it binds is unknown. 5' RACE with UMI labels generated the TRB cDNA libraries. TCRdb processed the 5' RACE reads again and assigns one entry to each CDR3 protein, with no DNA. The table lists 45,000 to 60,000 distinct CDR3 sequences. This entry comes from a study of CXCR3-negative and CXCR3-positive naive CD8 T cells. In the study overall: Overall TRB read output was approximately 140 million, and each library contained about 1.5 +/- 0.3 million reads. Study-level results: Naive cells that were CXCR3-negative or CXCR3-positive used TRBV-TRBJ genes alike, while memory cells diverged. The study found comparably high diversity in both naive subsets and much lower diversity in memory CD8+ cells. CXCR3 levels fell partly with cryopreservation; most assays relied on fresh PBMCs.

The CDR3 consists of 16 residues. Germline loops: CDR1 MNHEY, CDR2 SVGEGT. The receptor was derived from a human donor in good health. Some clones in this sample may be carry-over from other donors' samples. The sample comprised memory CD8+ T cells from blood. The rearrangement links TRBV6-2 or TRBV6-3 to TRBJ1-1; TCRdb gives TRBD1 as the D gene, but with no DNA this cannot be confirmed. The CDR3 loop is CASSQLGTLLNTEAFF.